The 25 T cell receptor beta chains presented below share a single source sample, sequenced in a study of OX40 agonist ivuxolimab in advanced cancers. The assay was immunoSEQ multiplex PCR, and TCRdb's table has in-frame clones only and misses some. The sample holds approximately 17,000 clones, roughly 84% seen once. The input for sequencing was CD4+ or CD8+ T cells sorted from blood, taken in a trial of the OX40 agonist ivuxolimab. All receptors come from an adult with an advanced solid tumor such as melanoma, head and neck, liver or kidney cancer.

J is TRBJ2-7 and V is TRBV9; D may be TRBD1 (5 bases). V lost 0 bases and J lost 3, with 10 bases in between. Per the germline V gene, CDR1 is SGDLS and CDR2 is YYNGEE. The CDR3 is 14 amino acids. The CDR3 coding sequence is TGTGCCAGCAGCGTAGGCCAGGGCGGCTACGAGCAGTACTTC. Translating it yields CASSVGQGGYEQYF.

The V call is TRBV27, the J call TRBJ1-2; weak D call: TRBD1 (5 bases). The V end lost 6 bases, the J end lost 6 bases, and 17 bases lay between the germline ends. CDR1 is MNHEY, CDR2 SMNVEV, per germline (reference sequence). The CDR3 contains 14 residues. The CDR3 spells CASSGLGRGDGYTF. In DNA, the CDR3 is TGTGCCAGCAGCGGGCTTGGACGGGGGGATGGCTACACCTTC.

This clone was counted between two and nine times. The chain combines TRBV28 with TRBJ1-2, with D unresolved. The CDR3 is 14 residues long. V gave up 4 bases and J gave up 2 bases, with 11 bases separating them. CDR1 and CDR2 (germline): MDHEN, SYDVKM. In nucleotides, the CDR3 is TGTGCCAGCAGTTACCCGGGTATGAACTATGGCTACACCTTC. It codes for CASSYPGMNYGYTF.

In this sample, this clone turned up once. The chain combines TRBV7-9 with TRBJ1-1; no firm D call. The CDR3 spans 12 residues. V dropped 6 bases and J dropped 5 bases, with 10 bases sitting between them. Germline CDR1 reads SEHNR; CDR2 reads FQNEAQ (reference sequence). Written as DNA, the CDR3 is TGTGCCAGCAGTCTGAGTGGGACTGAAGCTTTCTTT. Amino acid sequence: CASSLSGTEAFF.

DNA of the CDR3: TGTGCCAGCAGTTTATCGTGGTGGGACCCGGGGACAGATACGCAGTATTTT. Translation: CASSLSWWDPGTDTQYF. The J gene is TRBJ2-3, the V gene TRBV28; D may be TRBD1 or TRBD2 (5 bases each). Trimming stripped 1 base from V and 3 bases from J, with 17 bases between. This CDR3 has 17 residues. Looked up from germline, CDR1 is MDHEN and CDR2 is SYDVKM.

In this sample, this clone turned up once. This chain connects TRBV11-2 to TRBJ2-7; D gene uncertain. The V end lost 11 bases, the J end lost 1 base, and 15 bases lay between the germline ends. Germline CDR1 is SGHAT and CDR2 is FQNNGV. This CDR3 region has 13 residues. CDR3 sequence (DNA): TGTGCCGTTAGTGGCCTTCGGTCCTACGAGCAGTACTTC. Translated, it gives CAVSGLRSYEQYF.

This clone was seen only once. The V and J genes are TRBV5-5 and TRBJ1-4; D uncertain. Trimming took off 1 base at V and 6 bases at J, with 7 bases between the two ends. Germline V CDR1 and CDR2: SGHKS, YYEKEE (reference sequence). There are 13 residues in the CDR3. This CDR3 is CASSLKGYEKLFF. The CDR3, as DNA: TGTGCCAGCAGCTTGAAAGGTTATGAAAAACTGTTTTTT.

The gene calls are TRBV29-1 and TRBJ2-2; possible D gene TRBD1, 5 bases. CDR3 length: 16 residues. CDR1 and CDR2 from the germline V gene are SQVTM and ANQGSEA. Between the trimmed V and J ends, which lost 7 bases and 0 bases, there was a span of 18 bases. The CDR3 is CSAVPRVFSNTGELFF. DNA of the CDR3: TGCAGCGCCGTCCCCAGGGTGTTCTCGAACACCGGGGAGCTGTTTTTT.

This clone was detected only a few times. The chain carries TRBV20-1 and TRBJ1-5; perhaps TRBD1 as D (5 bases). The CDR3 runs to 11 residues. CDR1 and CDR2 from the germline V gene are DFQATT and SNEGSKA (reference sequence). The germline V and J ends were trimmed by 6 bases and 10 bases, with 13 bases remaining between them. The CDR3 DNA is TGCAGTGCAAATCAGGGTCGCCCCCAGCATTTT. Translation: CSANQGRPQHF.

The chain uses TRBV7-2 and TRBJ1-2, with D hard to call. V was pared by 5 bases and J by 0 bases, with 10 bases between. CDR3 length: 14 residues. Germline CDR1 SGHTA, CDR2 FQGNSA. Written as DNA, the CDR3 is TGTGCCAGCAGCCCTCAAGGAGCTAACTATGGCTACACCTTC. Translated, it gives CASSPQGANYGYTF.

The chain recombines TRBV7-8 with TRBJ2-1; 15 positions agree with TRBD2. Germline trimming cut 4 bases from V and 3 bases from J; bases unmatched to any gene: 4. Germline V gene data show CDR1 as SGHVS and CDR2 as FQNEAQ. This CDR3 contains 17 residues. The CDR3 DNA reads TGTGCCAGCAGCTGGACTAGCGGGGGGGGTAGCTACAATGAGCAGTTCTTC. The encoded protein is CASSWTSGGGSYNEQFF. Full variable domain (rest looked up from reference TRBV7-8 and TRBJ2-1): GAGVSQSPRYKVAKRGQDVALRCDPISGHVSLFWYQQALGQGPEFLTYFQNEAQLDKSGLPSDRFFAERPEGSVSTLKIQRTQQEDSAVYLCASSWTSGGGSYNEQFFGPGTRLTVL.

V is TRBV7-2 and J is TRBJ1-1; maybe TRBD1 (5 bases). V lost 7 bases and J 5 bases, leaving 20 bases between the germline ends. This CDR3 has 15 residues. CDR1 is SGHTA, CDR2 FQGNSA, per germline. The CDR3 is CASNASPGGGTEAFF. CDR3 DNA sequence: TGTGCCAGCAACGCTAGCCCCGGGGGAGGGACTGAAGCTTTCTTT.

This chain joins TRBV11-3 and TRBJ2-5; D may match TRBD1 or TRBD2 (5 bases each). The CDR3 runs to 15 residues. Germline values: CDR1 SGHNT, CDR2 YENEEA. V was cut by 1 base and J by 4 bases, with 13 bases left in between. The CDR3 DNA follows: TGTGCCAGCAGCTTAGGGGGGTCCTTTGGAGAGACCCAGTACTTC. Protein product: CASSLGGSFGETQYF. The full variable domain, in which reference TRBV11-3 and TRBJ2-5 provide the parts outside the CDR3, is EAGVVQSPRYKIIEKKQPVAFWCNPISGHNTLYWYLQNLGQGPELLIRYENEEAVDDSQLPKDRFSAERLKGVDSTLKIQPAELGDSAVYLCASSLGGSFGETQYFGPGTRLLVL.

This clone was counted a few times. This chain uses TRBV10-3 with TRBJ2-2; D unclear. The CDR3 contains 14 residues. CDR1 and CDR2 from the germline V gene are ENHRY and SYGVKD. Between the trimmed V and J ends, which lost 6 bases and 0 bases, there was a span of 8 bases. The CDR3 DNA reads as TGTGCCATCAGACCCGACACGAACACCGGGGAGCTGTTTTTT. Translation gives CAIRPDTNTGELFF.

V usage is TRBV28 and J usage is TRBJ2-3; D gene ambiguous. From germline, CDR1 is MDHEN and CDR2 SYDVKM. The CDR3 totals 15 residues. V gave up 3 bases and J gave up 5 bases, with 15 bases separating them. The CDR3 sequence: CASSFAVGRGDTQYF. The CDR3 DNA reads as TGTGCCAGCAGTTTCGCAGTTGGGCGCGGAGATACGCAGTATTTT.

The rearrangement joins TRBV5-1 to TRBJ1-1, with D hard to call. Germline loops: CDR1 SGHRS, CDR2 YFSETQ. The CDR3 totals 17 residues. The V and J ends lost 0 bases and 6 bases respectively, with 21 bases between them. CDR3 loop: CASSLEWPPPTPAEAFF. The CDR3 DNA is TGCGCCAGCAGCTTGGAGTGGCCGCCTCCAACGCCCGCTGAAGCTTTCTTT.

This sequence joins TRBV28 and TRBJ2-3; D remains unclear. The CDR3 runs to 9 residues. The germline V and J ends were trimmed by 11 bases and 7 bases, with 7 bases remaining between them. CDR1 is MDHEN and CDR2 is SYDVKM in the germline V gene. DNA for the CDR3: TGTGCCTCAGGATATACGCAGTATTTT. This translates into CASGYTQYF.

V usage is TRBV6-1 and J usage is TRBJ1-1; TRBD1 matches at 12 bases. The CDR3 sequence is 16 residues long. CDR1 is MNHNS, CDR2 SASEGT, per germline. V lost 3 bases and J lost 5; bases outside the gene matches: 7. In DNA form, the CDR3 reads TGTGCCAGCAGTGATTGGGGACAGGGGGCTGAAACTGAAGCTTTCTTT. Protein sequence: CASSDWGQGAETEAFF.

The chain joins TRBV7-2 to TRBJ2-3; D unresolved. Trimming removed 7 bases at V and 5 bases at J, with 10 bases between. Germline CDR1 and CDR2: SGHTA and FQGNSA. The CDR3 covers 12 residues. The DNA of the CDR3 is TGTGCCAGCACCGAAAGTTTAGATACGCAGTATTTT. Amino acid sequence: CASTESLDTQYF. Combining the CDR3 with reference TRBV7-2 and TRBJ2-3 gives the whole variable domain GAGVSQSPSNKVTEKGKDVELRCDPISGHTALYWYRQSLGQGLEFLIYFQGNSAPDKSGLPSDRFSAERTGGSVSTLTIQRTQQEDSAVYLCASTESLDTQYFGPGTRLTVL.

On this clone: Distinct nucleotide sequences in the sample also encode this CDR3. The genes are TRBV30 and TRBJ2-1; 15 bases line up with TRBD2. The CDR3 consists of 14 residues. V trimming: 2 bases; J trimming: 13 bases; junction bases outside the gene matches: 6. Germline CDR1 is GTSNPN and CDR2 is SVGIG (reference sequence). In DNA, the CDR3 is TGTGCCTGGAGTCCGGGACTAGCGGGGGGAAGACAGTTCTTC. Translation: CAWSPGLAGGRQFF.

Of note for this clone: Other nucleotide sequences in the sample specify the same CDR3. CDR3 in amino acids: CASSVAGASGNTIYF. DNA for the CDR3: TGTGCCAGCAGCGTAGCAGGGGCGTCTGGAAACACCATATATTTT. The chain is built from TRBV9 and TRBJ1-3; a weak D match, TRBD1 (6 bases). Germline V gene sequence: CDR1 SGDLS, CDR2 YYNGEE. The CDR3 length is 15 residues. The V and J ends lost 0 bases and 1 base respectively, with 8 bases between them.

The CDR3: CASSVPVERKLFF. CDR3 in DNA: TGTGCCAGCAGCGTACCGGTGGAGAGGAAACTGTTTTTT. The chain carries TRBV7-9 and TRBJ1-4; D is uncertain. CDR1 and CDR2 (germline): SEHNR, FQNEAQ (reference sequence). Deletions cut 5 bases from V and 11 bases from J, with 15 bases between. The CDR3 runs 13 residues.

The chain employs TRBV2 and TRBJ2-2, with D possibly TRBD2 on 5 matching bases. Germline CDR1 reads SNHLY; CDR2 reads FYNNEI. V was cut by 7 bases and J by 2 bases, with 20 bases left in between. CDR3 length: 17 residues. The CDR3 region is CASIVGRVSRNTGELFF. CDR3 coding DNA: TGTGCCAGCATAGTTGGGAGAGTCAGCCGCAACACCGGGGAGCTGTTTTTT.

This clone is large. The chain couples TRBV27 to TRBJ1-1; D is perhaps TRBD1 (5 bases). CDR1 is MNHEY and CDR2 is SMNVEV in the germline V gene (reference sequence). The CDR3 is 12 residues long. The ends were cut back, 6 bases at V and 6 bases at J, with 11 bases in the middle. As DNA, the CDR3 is TGTGCCAGCAGAATGGGAGGGGCTGAAGCTTTCTTT. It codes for CASRMGGAEAFF.

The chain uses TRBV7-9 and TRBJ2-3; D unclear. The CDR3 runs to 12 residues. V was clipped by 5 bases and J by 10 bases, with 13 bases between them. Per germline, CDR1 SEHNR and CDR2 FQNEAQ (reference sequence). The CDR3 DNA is TGTGCCAGCAGCCCCACTCGCCTTGCGCAGTATTTT. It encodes CASSPTRLAQYF. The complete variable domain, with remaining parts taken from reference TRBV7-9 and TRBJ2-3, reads DTGVSQNPRHKITKRGQNVTFRCDPISEHNRLYWYRQTLGQGPEFLTYFQNEAQLEKSRLLSDRFSAERPKGSFSTLEIQRTEQGDSAMYLCASSPTRLAQYFGPGTRLTVL.